Below are 21 T cell receptor beta chains sequenced from a single sample in a study of blood T cell repertoires in COVID-19. Using immunoSEQ multiplex PCR, the repertoire was profiled, and TCRdb retains in-frame clones only, with some absent. The sample includes about 670,000 clones, 80% to 90% of them seen just once. Source material: peripheral blood. The source of these receptors is a woman aged 18-29 years with acute or convalescent COVID-19.

The rearrangement joins TRBV4-1 to TRBJ1-5; possibly TRBD1 for D (5 bases). The V and J ends lost 0 bases and 6 bases respectively, with 15 bases between them. The CDR3 length is 16 residues. From germline, CDR1 is MGHRA and CDR2 YSYEKL. The CDR3, as DNA: TGCGCCAGCAGCCAAGAAGGGGCAGGTTCGAGTCAGCCCCAGCATTTT. Its translation: CASSQEGAGSSQPQHF.

The genes are TRBV12-3 or TRBV12-4 and TRBJ1-2; maybe TRBD1 (6 bases). The CDR3 consists of 13 residues. V was clipped by 6 bases and J by 4 bases, with 12 bases between them. CDR3 region: CASSGTTGYGYTF. For the CDR3, the DNA is TGTGCCAGCAGCGGGACAACCGGCTATGGCTACACCTTC.

The chain links TRBV19 to TRBJ2-1; 8 bases map to TRBD2. Germline V gene lookup returns CDR1 LNHDA and CDR2 SQIVND (reference sequence). This CDR3 spans 15 amino acids. J gave up 2 bases and V 4 bases, and 4 bases lay outside the gene matches. In DNA form, the CDR3 reads TGTGCCAGTAGTAGAACTAGCGGCCCCTACAATGAGCAGTTCTTC. It specifies CASSRTSGPYNEQFF. Together with reference TRBV19 and TRBJ2-1, the CDR3 gives the full variable domain: DGGITQSPKYLFRKEGQNVTLSCEQNLNHDAMYWYRQDPGQGLRLIYYSQIVNDFQKGDIAEGYSVSREKKESFPLTVTSAQKNPTAFYLCASSRTSGPYNEQFFGPGTRLTVL.

The chain combines TRBV5-4 with TRBJ1-1; maybe TRBD1 (5 bases). Trimming removed 7 bases from V and 0 bases from J, with 16 bases in between. CDR3 length: 15 residues. Germline lookup yields CDR1 SGHNT and CDR2 YYREEE (reference sequence). In DNA, the CDR3 is TGTGCCAGCTGGGCGGAACAGGCCCTGAACACTGAAGCTTTCTTT. Translating gives CASWAEQALNTEAFF.

The rearrangement uses TRBV28 and TRBJ1-2, with no clear D. Germline loops: CDR1 MDHEN, CDR2 SYDVKM. CDR3 size: 13 residues. Trimming left V 3 bases short and J 7 bases short, with 12 bases between. CDR3 region: CASSFVSSSGYTF. CDR3 bases: TGTGCCAGCAGTTTCGTCAGCTCTAGTGGCTACACCTTC.

The table lists this clone with a few counts. The chain is built from TRBV12-3 or TRBV12-4 and TRBJ1-1; TRBD1 matches at 7 bases. CDR3 length: 13 residues. V shed 6 bases and J 6 bases; nucleotides not matched to a gene: 7. The CDR3 nucleotides are TGTGCCAGCAGGGCAGGGGGGAGCGCTGAAGCTTTCTTT. Translating it yields CASRAGGSAEAFF.

The chain couples TRBV6-5 to TRBJ1-6; D unclear. V lost 6 bases and J lost 9, with 15 bases in between. The CDR3 consists of 14 residues. CDR1 is MNHEY, CDR2 SVGAGI, per germline. CDR3 bases: TGTGCCAGCAGCTTGCCGAGCTGGAGTTCACCCCTCCACTTT. This encodes CASSLPSWSSPLHF.

The chain has TRBV30 and TRBJ1-3; D ambiguous. The CDR3 extends over 16 amino acids. Germline V gives CDR1 GTSNPN, CDR2 SVGIG (reference sequence). V was trimmed by 0 bases and J by 0 bases, leaving 12 bases between them. The CDR3 reads CAWSVRGKASGNTIYF. CDR3 DNA: TGTGCCTGGAGTGTACGAGGGAAAGCCTCTGGAAACACCATATATTTT.

The rearrangement joins TRBV29-1 to TRBJ1-1; 10 bases fit TRBD1. CDR3 length equals 14 residues. J lost 0 bases, V lost 6 bases, and 4 bases had no gene match. CDR1 and CDR2 from the germline V gene are SQVTM and ANQGSEA. CDR3 loop: CSVGTGVVNTEAFF. The CDR3 region has the DNA TGCAGCGTAGGGACAGGGGTAGTGAACACTGAAGCTTTCTTT.

This CDR3 is CATSSLGQGDTGELFF. For the CDR3, the DNA is TGTGCCACCAGCAGCTTGGGACAGGGGGATACCGGGGAGCTGTTTTTT. The chain is built from TRBV15 and TRBJ2-2; TRBD1 aligns across 11 bases. The V gene end was trimmed by 3 bases and the J gene end by 5 bases; junction bases not matched to a gene: 5. Germline V lookup: CDR1 LNHNV, CDR2 YYDKDF (reference sequence). The CDR3 spans 16 residues.

The V and J genes are TRBV5-1 and TRBJ2-5; tentatively, D is TRBD1 (5 bases). V was shortened by 5 bases and J by 0 bases, with 11 bases between the two germline ends. The CDR3 contains 14 residues. Germline CDR1 SGHRS, CDR2 YFSETQ. CDR3 nucleotides: TGCGCCAGCAGTCTCTGGACAAACCAAGAGACCCAGTACTTC. It is translated as CASSLWTNQETQYF.

In this sample, this clone turned up once. The gene calls are TRBV4-1 and TRBJ1-1, with TRBD1 identical over 7 bases. The CDR3 has 19 amino acids. Losses at the gene ends were 1 base for V and 1 base for J; bases not matched to a gene: 15. Germline V lookup: CDR1 MGHRA, CDR2 YSYEKL. The CDR3: CASSQVKVWQGGRNTEAFF. The CDR3 coding sequence is TGCGCCAGCAGCCAAGTCAAAGTGTGGCAGGGGGGAAGGAACACTGAAGCTTTCTTT.

The rearrangement joins TRBV10-3 to TRBJ2-3; 10 bases map to TRBD2. CDR1 ENHRY and CDR2 SYGVKD come from the germline V gene. The trim removed 2 bases at V and 11 bases at J, leaving 4 bases unmatched. The CDR3 sequence is 13 residues long. CDR3 in amino acids: CAISETLAGGQYF. As DNA, the CDR3 is TGTGCCATCAGTGAGACGTTAGCGGGGGGGCAGTATTTT.

The genes are TRBV6-5 and TRBJ2-4; TRBD1 aligns across 8 bases. This CDR3 contains 14 residues. The germline V gene encodes CDR1 MNHEY and CDR2 SVGAGI. J lost 7 bases, V lost 4 bases, and 6 bases had no gene match. The CDR3 protein is CASSSENRGNIQYF. CDR3 DNA sequence: TGTGCCAGCAGTTCCGAGAACAGGGGGAACATTCAGTACTTC.

V gene TRBV7-2 combines with J gene TRBJ2-3, with D uncertain. The CDR3 length is 12 residues. The germline V gene has CDR1 SGHTA and CDR2 FQGNSA. The V and J ends lost 2 bases and 8 bases respectively, with 8 bases between them. This CDR3 is CASSLIGRTQYF. The CDR3 coding sequence is TGTGCCAGCAGCTTAATTGGCCGTACGCAGTATTTT.

The chain employs TRBV7-9 and TRBJ2-7, with 7 bases identical to TRBD2. Germline V gene sequence: CDR1 SEHNR, CDR2 FQNEAQ (reference sequence). Germline trimming cut 11 bases from V and 1 base from J; bases unmatched to any gene: 11. This CDR3 is 14 amino acids long. The CDR3: CAVRGAGGSYEQYF. In nucleotides, the CDR3 is TGTGCCGTCAGAGGGGCCGGGGGGTCCTACGAGCAGTACTTC.

The chain has TRBV28 and TRBJ1-1; D unresolved. Germline values: CDR1 MDHEN, CDR2 SYDVKM. The CDR3 runs to 11 residues. The V end was cut by 2 bases, the J end by 11 bases, with 9 bases between. CDR3 amino acids: CASSLRTRAFF. The CDR3 bases are TGTGCCAGCAGTTTACGTACGCGGGCTTTCTTT. Full variable domain (outside the CDR3, taken from reference TRBV28 and TRBJ1-1): DVKVTQSSRYLVKRTGEKVFLECVQDMDHENMFWYRQDPGLGLRLIYFSYDVKMKEKGDIPEGYSVSREKKERFSLILESASTNQTSMYLCASSLRTRAFFGQGTRLTVV.

V gene TRBV3-1 (or the pseudogene TRBV3-2) combines with J gene TRBJ2-7; 12 nucleotides line up with TRBD2. The ends lost 6 bases at V and 2 bases at J; junction bases unmatched: 5. Germline V gives CDR1 LGHDT, CDR2 YNNKEL (reference sequence). This CDR3 comprises 15 residues. DNA of the CDR3: TGTGCCAGCAGGCGACTAGCGGGGGCCCCCTACGAGCAGTACTTC. Translating gives CASRRLAGAPYEQYF.

As DNA, the CDR3 is TGTGCCAGCAGCCTCGGGGGGGCGCAAGAGACCCAGTACTTC. Translated, it gives CASSLGGAQETQYF. The V call is TRBV13, the J call TRBJ2-5; 8 bases are shared with TRBD2. CDR1 is PRHDT, CDR2 FYEKMQ, per germline (reference sequence). The CDR3 sequence is 14 residues long. V gave up 5 bases and J gave up 2 bases; unmatched junction bases: 4.

V gene TRBV6-2 or TRBV6-3 combines with J gene TRBJ1-1; 7 positions agree with TRBD1. The CDR3 length is 16 residues. The junction had 8 bases not matched to a gene; V was cut back by 4 bases and J by 0 bases. Germline assignment: CDR1 MNHEY and CDR2 SVGEGT. This CDR3 is CASSFPTGDVNTEAFF. The CDR3, as DNA: TGTGCCAGCAGTTTCCCTACAGGGGACGTGAACACTGAAGCTTTCTTT.

The V and J genes are TRBV3-1 (or the pseudogene TRBV3-2) and TRBJ1-2, with 9 bases matching TRBD1. Germline V gene lookup returns CDR1 LGHDT and CDR2 YNNKEL (reference sequence). The CDR3 runs 13 residues. Trimming took 6 bases from V and 7 from J; bases not matched to a gene: 6. CDR3 in amino acids: CASRGTGWFGYTF. DNA for the CDR3: TGTGCCAGCAGAGGGACAGGGTGGTTTGGCTACACCTTC.